The clone carrying this T cell receptor (beta chain) was detected many times. Fresh peripheral blood, about 9.9 ml, yielded the PBMCs. RNA transcripts served as the template for amplifying TCR beta CDR3 regions. During a first-round RT-PCR of the TCR CDR3, the HTBI primer set was used. One entry per CDR3 protein, called by TCRdb with MiXCR from the multiplex PCR reads. The data hold under 500,000 distinct CDR3 sequences, with 11% to 15% observed a single time. This sample is drawn from a study of T cells in Graves' hyperthyroidism and ophthalmopathy. On the study more broadly: Peripheral blood was taken when the disease was first diagnosed, before any treatment began.

The specimen was blood. This TCR was recovered from a man aged 45-60 years with Graves' ophthalmopathy.

The CDR3: CASSLTEKMNTEAFF. CDR3 coding DNA: TGCGCCAGCAGCTTGACGGAGAAGATGAACACTGAAGCTTTCTTT. The chain joins TRBV5-1 to TRBJ1-1, with D unclear. Germline V lookup: CDR1 SGHRS, CDR2 YFSETQ. Trimming pared 1 base from V and 0 bases from J, leaving 10 bases between. This CDR3 spans 15 amino acids.